This T cell receptor beta chain was documented in a study of CD8 T cells in ankylosing spondylitis. V gave up 5 bases and J gave up 6 bases, with 8 bases separating them. CDR1 and CDR2 from the germline V gene are SGHTA and FQGNSA. This CDR3 is built from 11 residues. Researchers built TCR beta libraries using quantitative 5'-RACE with molecular barcodes. Using its own MiXCR run on the 5' RACE reads, TCRdb lists one record per CDR3 protein. The table lists about 330,000 distinct CDR3 sequences, 6.5% to 10% of them singletons, with approximately 14% in the top ten. General observations from the study: A number of the motif variants had already been described in reactive arthritis synovial fluid and blood. One TCR beta motif, made up of about 8 highly homologous variants, appeared characteristic of ankylosing spondylitis blood. Researchers reportedly found disease-linked clones significantly enriched in matched ankylosing spondylitis synovial fluid. Disease-linked clones proved CD8+ and comparatively uncommon in peripheral blood.

This clonotype was seen a handful of times. The antigen remains unidentified. What was sequenced was blood, either unsorted or a sorted T cell fraction (not recorded which). The chain is built from TRBV7-2 and TRBJ2-7; possibly TRBD2 for D (5 bases). The TCR originated in a male donor with ankylosing spondylitis. The CDR3 reads CASSREFEQYF. The CDR3 region has the DNA TGTGCCAGCAGCCGGGAATTCGAGCAGTACTTC.